This entry lists 13 T cell receptor beta chains sequenced from one sample in a study of OX40 agonist ivuxolimab in advanced cancers. The library was produced with the immunoSEQ multiplex PCR assay. Drawn from immuneACCESS, this table holds only the in-frame rearrangements with V and J called that TCRdb kept. Clones are partly lost; checked studies trace under half to an unresolved V gene and leave the rest unexplained. Here the sample has about 29,000 clones; about 93% occur a single time. Around 8.9% of the sample lies in the top ten. This specimen consisted of CD4+ or CD8+ T cells sorted from blood, obtained in a trial of the OX40 agonist ivuxolimab. The origin of the receptors is an adult with an advanced solid tumor such as melanoma, head and neck, liver or kidney cancer.

The chain joins TRBV2 to TRBJ2-3, with 13 bases lining up with TRBD2. V trimming: 5 bases; J trimming: 3 bases; junction bases outside the gene matches: 5. This CDR3 has 16 amino acids. CDR1 and CDR2 from the germline V gene are SNHLY and FYNNEI. Written as DNA, the CDR3 is TGTGCCAGCAGTCTAACTAGCGGGAGGGCAACAGATACGCAGTATTTT. Amino acid sequence: CASSLTSGRATDTQYF.

About this clone: Other DNA sequences of this sample code for an identical CDR3. The rearrangement uses TRBV13 and TRBJ2-7; 7 bases are a match to TRBD1. CDR1 is PRHDT, CDR2 FYEKMQ, per germline (reference sequence). With V trimmed by 4 bases and J by 2 bases, 2 bases remained unmatched. The length of the CDR3 is 13 residues. For the CDR3, the DNA is TGTGCCAGCAGCTCGGGGACAGCCTACGAGCAGTACTTC. Translation: CASSSGTAYEQYF.

The V call is TRBV4-1, the J call TRBJ2-7; the D is unclear. The V end was cut by 0 bases, the J end by 3 bases, with 18 bases between. Germline V lookup: CDR1 MGHRA, CDR2 YSYEKL. The length of the CDR3 is 17 residues. As DNA, the CDR3 is TGCGCCAGCAGCCAAGAGCCCCCGGGTTTACCCTACTACGAGCAGTACTTC. This gives the protein CASSQEPPGLPYYEQYF.

This clone was observed a single time. The genes are TRBV9 and TRBJ1-2; tentative D call: TRBD1 (6 bases). The CDR3 sequence is 13 residues long. Germline CDR1 reads SGDLS; CDR2 reads YYNGEE. V shed 4 bases and J shed 6 bases, with 13 bases lying between them. Written as DNA, the CDR3 is TGTGCCAGCAGCCAACTTACAGGGAATGGCTACACCTTC. Translating it yields CASSQLTGNGYTF.

This chain connects TRBV7-6 to TRBJ1-5; D unclear. CDR3 size: 15 residues. Germline assignment: CDR1 SGHVS and CDR2 FNYEAQ. Trimming left V 0 bases short and J 3 bases short, with 9 bases between. CDR3: CASSLAAGYNQPQHF. The CDR3 DNA sequence: TGTGCCAGCAGCTTAGCGGCAGGCTACAATCAGCCCCAGCATTTT.

The rearrangement uses TRBV9 and TRBJ2-3, with D possibly called TRBD1 or TRBD2 (5 bases each). Between the trimmed V and J ends, which lost 4 bases and 1 base, there was a span of 7 bases. The CDR3 has 13 amino acids. In germline, CDR1 is SGDLS, CDR2 YYNGEE. CDR3 in amino acids: CASSLGGTDTQYF. Written as DNA, the CDR3 is TGTGCCAGCAGCTTGGGGGGCACAGATACGCAGTATTTT. The whole variable domain, remainder taken from reference TRBV9 and TRBJ2-3, is DSGVTQTPKHLITATGQRVTLRCSPRSGDLSVYWYQQSLDQGLQFLIQYYNGEERAKGNILERFSAQQFPDLHSELNLSSLELGDSALYFCASSLGGTDTQYFGPGTRLTVL.

The chain links TRBV29-1 to TRBJ1-2; no clear D gene. The germline gives CDR1 SQVTM, CDR2 ANQGSEA. The CDR3 consists of 12 residues. The ends were cut back, 3 bases at V and 4 bases at J, with 9 bases in the middle. The CDR3 region has the DNA TGCAGCGTTGAGCGCCACAGCTATGGCTACACCTTC. Protein sequence: CSVERHSYGYTF.

This chain connects TRBV4-1 to TRBJ2-7, with D perhaps TRBD2 (5 bases). Germline loops: CDR1 MGHRA, CDR2 YSYEKL. CDR3 size: 16 residues. V was shortened by 2 bases and J by 4 bases, with 18 bases between the two germline ends. The CDR3 sequence is CASSQTRTTDGYEQYF. The CDR3 region has the DNA TGCGCCAGCAGCCAAACTAGAACGACGGACGGGTACGAGCAGTACTTC.

V usage is TRBV19 and J usage is TRBJ2-7, with a possible D match to TRBD2 (6 bases). Trimming stripped 4 bases from V and 3 bases from J, with 13 bases between. Germline assignment: CDR1 LNHDA and CDR2 SQIVND (reference sequence). The CDR3 length is 14 residues. CDR3 residues: CASSTSEGYYEQYF. CDR3 sequence (DNA): TGTGCCAGTAGTACCTCGGAGGGTTACTACGAGCAGTACTTC.

This chain links TRBV10-3 with TRBJ2-1, with D hard to call. Germline values: CDR1 ENHRY, CDR2 SYGVKD. The CDR3 totals 14 residues. The ends were cut back, 2 bases at V and 3 bases at J, with 8 bases in the middle. CDR3 residues: CAISEKAGYNEQFF. CDR3 DNA: TGTGCCATCAGTGAGAAAGCAGGCTACAATGAGCAGTTCTTC.

The genes are TRBV5-1 and TRBJ1-4; D gene uncertain. This CDR3 is 12 amino acids long. The germline V and J ends were trimmed by 4 bases and 8 bases, with 9 bases remaining between them. Germline loops: CDR1 SGHRS, CDR2 YFSETQ. Written as DNA, the CDR3 is TGCGCCAGCAGCCCCCTGGGGGAAAAACTGTTTTTT. Protein: CASSPLGEKLFF. Full variable domain (rest looked up from reference TRBV5-1 and TRBJ1-4): KAGVTQTPRYLIKTRGQQVTLSCSPISGHRSVSWYQQTPGQGLQFLFEYFSETQRNKGNFPGRFSGRQFSNSRSEMNVSTLELGDSALYLCASSPLGEKLFFGSGTQLSVL.

The chain joins TRBV6-5 to TRBJ1-2; no clear D gene. Trimming shortened V by 7 bases and J by 7 bases, and 4 bases separated the two germline ends. CDR3 length: 9 amino acids. Germline CDR1 reads MNHEY; CDR2 reads SVGAGI. The CDR3: CASNSGYTF. As DNA, the CDR3 is TGTGCCAGCAATAGTGGCTACACCTTC.

V and J are TRBV7-9 and TRBJ1-1, with a possible D match to TRBD1 (5 bases). CDR1 and CDR2 from the germline V gene are SEHNR and FQNEAQ (reference sequence). V was shortened by 7 bases and J by 1 base, with 13 bases between the two germline ends. There are 14 residues in the CDR3. CDR3 sequence reads: CASTLSRGNTEAFF. The CDR3 DNA follows: TGTGCCAGCACCCTCTCAAGGGGGAACACTGAAGCTTTCTTT. Full variable domain (outside the CDR3, taken from reference TRBV7-9 and TRBJ1-1): DTGVSQNPRHKITKRGQNVTFRCDPISEHNRLYWYRQTLGQGPEFLTYFQNEAQLEKSRLLSDRFSAERPKGSFSTLEIQRTEQGDSAMYLCASTLSRGNTEAFFGQGTRLTVV.